This paragraph reports one TCR beta chain. Antigen unknown. CD8+ T cell subsets were each sorted in triplicate, 300,000 cells apiece. Naive CD8+ T cells displayed a CD45RO-CCR7+CD27+CD95- phenotype. The data derive from a study of CXCR3-negative and CXCR3-positive naive CD8 T cells. Overall study results and limits: More hydrophobic TRB CDR3s occurred in CXCR3-positive than in CXCR3-negative naive cells. Memory CD8+ cells showed much lower diversity, while both naive subsets were comparably high.

Libraries of TRB cDNA were made by 5' RACE and carried UMIs. TCRdb reprocessed the 5' RACE reads, keeping one entry per CDR3 protein, no DNA. This repertoire comprises 150,000 or so distinct CDR3 sequences; its ten largest clones make up 0.45% to 0.6%. The CDR3 runs 15 residues. Germline assignment: CDR1 MNHEY and CDR2 SVGEGT. The receptor was derived from a human donor in good health. Some clones in this sample may be carry-over from other donors' samples. The specimen sequenced was naive CXCR3- CD8+ T cells from blood. Stated subset: CD45RO-CCR7+CD27+CD95- naive CD8+ T cells lacking CXCR3 (TNR3-). The chain employs TRBV6-2 or TRBV6-3 and TRBJ1-5; TCRdb outputs TRBD1, but without DNA this stays unchecked. CDR3: CASSYVPGGDQPQHF.